This TCR beta chain was identified during a study of blood T cell repertoires in COVID-19. Whole-study context: The study drew acute and convalescent COVID-19 samples from the United States, Italy and Spain. In each case, the material was cDNA or gDNA derived from T cells, B-cell-depleted T cells, or PBMCs.

The V and J ends lost 2 bases and 4 bases respectively, with 8 bases between them. Germline V gives CDR1 GTSNPN, CDR2 SVGIG (reference sequence). The CDR3 runs 13 residues. The data were produced by immunoSEQ multiplex PCR, yet TCRdb's version contains in-frame clones alone and is incomplete. Among 130,000 to 150,000 clones listed, approximately 81% were seen once. This TCR was recovered from a human donor in a cohort sampled during active COVID-19. The rearrangement joins TRBV30 to TRBJ2-2; D ambiguous. The sequenced sample consisted of peripheral blood. The CDR3: CAWSPISTGELFF. CDR3 nucleotide sequence: TGTGCCTGGAGTCCTATTAGCACCGGGGAGCTGTTTTTT.